This T cell receptor beta chain derives from a study of blood T cell repertoires in COVID-19. Overall study context: Sources were T cells, B-cell-depleted T cells, or PBMCs; the material itself was cDNA or gDNA.

This clone was counted only a few times. The CDR3 covers 13 residues. CDR1 SQVTM and CDR2 ANQGSEA come from the germline V gene. V was shortened by 4 bases and J by 0 bases, with 9 bases between the two germline ends. Method: immunoSEQ multiplex PCR; TCRdb's copy keeps in-frame clones and lacks some. The sample lists about 180,000 clones, around 73% seen once, with 17% in the top ten. The source of this sequence is a woman in her fifties or sixties who had recovered from COVID-19. Sequencing was performed on PBMCs or T cells enriched from blood (not recorded which). This chain uses TRBV29-1 with TRBJ1-1; weak D call: TRBD1 (6 bases). The CDR3: CSVVPGVNTEAFF. In DNA form, the CDR3 reads TGCAGCGTTGTTCCAGGGGTGAACACTGAAGCTTTCTTT.